This TCR beta chain appears in the sequencing data of a study of blood T cells in healthy people across ages. Study-level information: Template-switching capture recovered about one barcoded beta molecule per two T cells. Study-wide findings and caveats: It was found that TCR beta diversity correlated strongly with the percentage of naive T cells.

Researchers isolated at least 6.5 million PBMCs per sample. This clonotype appeared a few times. Its antigen is undetermined. Next came a second PCR, run for about 6 to 12 cycles, which used a sample-barcoded 5' primer along with a J-beta primer mix. TCRdb reprocessed the 5' RACE reads with MiXCR, giving one entry per CDR3 protein. The table includes some 710,000 distinct CDR3 sequences, around a fifth detected once. J lost 6 bases, V lost 5 bases, and 1 base had no gene match. The germline CDR1 and CDR2 sequences are DFQATT and SNEGSKA (reference sequence). The CDR3 spans 13 residues. The receptor comes from a man in his 70s in good health. The V and J genes are TRBV20-1 and TRBJ1-6, with TRBD1 identical over 10 bases. The source material was blood. This CDR3 reads CSAGTGVNSPLHF. In DNA, the CDR3 is TGCAGTGCTGGGACAGGGGTTAATTCACCCCTCCACTTT.